This T cell receptor (beta chain) was observed in a study of blood T cells in healthy people across ages. This CDR3 has 16 amino acids. Germline lookup yields CDR1 LGHDT and CDR2 YNNKEL (reference sequence). V was shortened by 2 bases and J by 8 bases, with 21 bases between the two germline ends. Alongside a J-beta primer mix, a sample-barcoded 5' primer served in a second PCR lasting roughly 6 to 12 cycles. TCRdb passed the 5' RACE reads through MiXCR, listing each CDR3 protein once. The sample lists approximately 940,000 distinct CDR3 sequences, 45% to 50% seen once, with over 10% in the top ten. This clonotype was recorded a few times.

The sequenced sample consisted of blood. The chain joins TRBV3-1 to TRBJ1-2; tentative D call: TRBD1 (6 bases). The source is a young man in good health. The CDR3 reads CASSQTVRQATSGYTF. CDR3 in DNA: TGTGCCAGCAGCCAAACAGTTCGACAGGCCACTAGCGGCTACACCTTC. The full variable domain, with the rest looked up from reference TRBV3-1 and TRBJ1-2, is DTAVSQTPKYLVTQMGNDKSIKCEQNLGHDTMYWYKQDSKKFLKIMFSYNNKELIINETVPNRFSPKSPDKAHLNLHINSLELGDSAVYFCASSQTVRQATSGYTFGSGTRLTVV.